This T cell receptor beta chain was sequenced in a study of OX40 agonist ivuxolimab in advanced cancers. Study outcomes and limitations: On average, CD8+ T cells had more expanded clones than CD4+.

For this clone: No antigen is known for it.

Germline CDR1 reads SGHDT; CDR2 reads YYEEEE. The CDR3 covers 14 residues. The V and J ends lost 3 bases and 4 bases, in that order; junction bases with no gene match: 5. TCRdb's copy holds only in-frame clones and misses some; the assay was immunoSEQ multiplex PCR. The table lists about 67,000 clones, around 87% of them singletons, with roughly 3.7% in the top ten. Sequences were derived from CD4+ or CD8+ T cells sorted from blood, sampled in a trial of the OX40 agonist ivuxolimab. This rearrangement joins TRBV5-6 to TRBJ1-2, with TRBD1 identical over 8 bases. This TCR derives from an adult with an advanced solid tumor such as melanoma, head and neck, liver or kidney cancer. The CDR3 DNA reads as TGTGCCAGCAGCTGGGATACAGGGGGCTATGGCTACACCTTC. Translated: CASSWDTGGYGYTF. Using reference TRBV5-6 and TRBJ1-2 for the parts outside the CDR3, the full variable domain is DAGVTQSPTHLIKTRGQQVTLRCSPKSGHDTVSWYQQALGQGPQFIFQYYEEEERQRGNFPDRFSGHQFPNYSSELNVNALLLGDSALYLCASSWDTGGYGYTFGSGTRLTVV.